The 17 T cell receptor beta chains listed next were all sequenced from one sample in a study of cytomegalovirus exposure and HLA in healthy donors. The PCR made use of 60 Vbeta and 13 Jbeta primers. Assay used: immunoSEQ multiplex PCR; TCRdb lists only in-frame clones, some missing. The top ten hold about 3% of the sample, which has 100,000 to 150,000 clones, over 60% seen once. Material: PBMCs. The source is a human donor in good health.

The V and J genes are TRBV7-8 and TRBJ2-1; D gene unclear. Germline V gives CDR1 SGHVS, CDR2 FQNEAQ. The CDR3 has 16 amino acids. The V end lost 1 base, the J end lost 0 bases, and 10 bases lay between the germline ends. The CDR3 reads CASSLGSVSSYNEQFF. The CDR3 nucleotides are TGTGCCAGCAGCTTAGGTTCGGTTAGCTCCTACAATGAGCAGTTCTTC.

This chain joins TRBV30 and TRBJ1-2, with D perhaps matching TRBD1 (6 bases). The CDR3 consists of 15 residues. The V end was cut by 4 bases, the J end by 4 bases, with 19 bases between. The germline V gene encodes CDR1 GTSNPN and CDR2 SVGIG (reference sequence). CDR3 sequence: CAWTLGGHLLYGYTF. CDR3 DNA: TGTGCCTGGACCTTAGGGGGACATCTCCTCTATGGCTACACCTTC.

This clone has just a few counts. The chain has TRBV15 and TRBJ2-5, with 7 bases lining up with TRBD1. The CDR3 extends over 18 amino acids. Germline loops: CDR1 LNHNV, CDR2 YYDKDF (reference sequence). V trimming: 5 bases; J trimming: 6 bases; junction bases outside the gene matches: 21. CDR3 nucleotides: TGTGCCACCAGCCAAGGGGACAGCTCCCGGCGAAGGCGGCAGACCCAGTACTTC. It translates to CATSQGDSSRRRRQTQYF. The full variable domain, in which reference TRBV15 and TRBJ2-5 provide the parts outside the CDR3, is DAMVIQNPRYQVTQFGKPVTLSCSQTLNHNVMYWYQQKSSQAPKLLFHYYDKDFNNEADTPDNFQSRRPNTSFCFLDIRSPGLGDTAMYLCATSQGDSSRRRRQTQYFGPGTRLLVL.

The chain links TRBV9 to TRBJ1-2, with 7 bases matching TRBD1. The CDR3 is made up of 15 amino acids. Losses at the gene ends were 2 bases for V and 1 base for J; bases not matched to a gene: 5. The germline gives CDR1 SGDLS, CDR2 YYNGEE. The DNA for the CDR3 is TGTGCCAGCAGCGTGTCCGACAGGGATAACTATGGCTACACCTTC. Protein: CASSVSDRDNYGYTF.

The rearrangement links TRBV2 to TRBJ1-2; 7 bases agree with TRBD1. The germline CDR1 and CDR2 sequences are SNHLY and FYNNEI. This CDR3 comprises 14 residues. J was trimmed by 0 bases and V by 10 bases; bases with no gene match: 8. The DNA of the CDR3 is TGTGCCACCCTGACAGGGAATCCTAACTATGGCTACACCTTC. It encodes CATLTGNPNYGYTF.

The chain couples TRBV6-1 to TRBJ1-5, with D perhaps matching TRBD1 (6 bases). This CDR3 is 15 amino acids long. Germline V lookup: CDR1 MNHNS, CDR2 SASEGT. Trimming removed 0 bases from V and 0 bases from J, with 6 bases in between. The CDR3 loop reads CASSEADSSNQPQHF. The CDR3 DNA reads TGTGCCAGCAGTGAAGCGGACAGTAGCAATCAGCCCCAGCATTTT.

The V and J genes are TRBV11-1 and TRBJ2-3; 14 nucleotides match TRBD2. V trimming: 5 bases; J trimming: 10 bases; junction bases outside the gene matches: 11. The germline V gene encodes CDR1 SGHAT and CDR2 FQDESV (reference sequence). The CDR3 contains 16 residues. CDR3 amino acids: CASSPSGTSGSRAQYF. The DNA of the CDR3 is TGTGCCAGCAGCCCTAGTGGGACTAGCGGGAGTCGAGCGCAGTATTTT.

The chain is built from TRBV27 and TRBJ1-1; D not resolved. Germline CDR1 is MNHEY and CDR2 is SMNVEV (reference sequence). The CDR3 consists of 13 residues. V gave up 2 bases and J gave up 1 base, with 5 bases separating them. CDR3 nucleotides: TGTGCCAGCAGTTTACACAAGAACACTGAAGCTTTCTTT. Translated: CASSLHKNTEAFF.

This rearrangement joins TRBV5-1 to TRBJ2-3, with TRBD2 identical over 13 bases. Germline lookup yields CDR1 SGHRS and CDR2 YFSETQ. The CDR3 contains 16 residues. Trimming cost V 2 bases and J 3 bases; bases outside gene matches: 3. The CDR3 sequence is CASSLGLAGETDTQYF. CDR3 sequence (DNA): TGCGCCAGCAGCTTAGGACTAGCGGGAGAGACAGATACGCAGTATTTT.

Here the CDR3 reads CASSLGLAGGDEQYF. The CDR3 DNA is TGTGCCAGCAGCTTAGGTCTAGCGGGAGGTGACGAGCAGTACTTC. This chain uses TRBV11-2 with TRBJ2-7; 11 positions agree with TRBD2. V was clipped by 1 base and J by 5 bases; unmatched bases: 4. The CDR3 is 15 residues long. Germline lookup yields CDR1 SGHAT and CDR2 FQNNGV.

The CDR3 DNA reads as TGTGCCAGCAGCTTAGTTCCGATACATGGTCCTGAAGCTTTCTTT. Its translation: CASSLVPIHGPEAFF. This chain links TRBV7-9 with TRBJ1-1; D gene uncertain. Per the germline V gene, CDR1 is SEHNR and CDR2 is FQNEAQ (reference sequence). CDR3 length: 15 amino acids. Trimming left V 1 base short and J 6 bases short, with 15 bases between.

This chain joins TRBV9 and TRBJ2-3, with 7 bases that match TRBD2. In germline, CDR1 is SGDLS, CDR2 YYNGEE. The V and J ends lost 4 bases and 0 bases, in that order; junction bases with no gene match: 5. This CDR3 is 15 amino acids long. The CDR3 spells CASSFSGTSTDTQYF. DNA of the CDR3: TGTGCCAGCAGCTTCAGCGGGACTAGCACAGATACGCAGTATTTT.

The chain recombines TRBV27 with TRBJ2-7; D gene uncertain. The V end was cut by 2 bases, the J end by 5 bases, with 13 bases between. The CDR3 contains 14 residues. CDR1 is MNHEY, CDR2 SMNVEV, per germline (reference sequence). CDR3 amino acids: CASSLKPGTHEQYF. The CDR3 DNA follows: TGTGCCAGCAGTTTAAAGCCAGGTACGCACGAGCAGTACTTC.

The chain uses TRBV7-8 and TRBJ2-5, with 9 bases fitting TRBD2. V was clipped by 1 base and J by 4 bases; unmatched bases: 7. The CDR3 length is 16 residues. Germline assignment: CDR1 SGHVS and CDR2 FQNEAQ. Written as DNA, the CDR3 is TGTGCCAGCAGCTTAGTAGGCGGGGGGGCAGGAGAGACCCAGTACTTC. It codes for CASSLVGGGAGETQYF.

V usage is TRBV30 and J usage is TRBJ2-7, with 9 positions matching TRBD1. CDR3 length: 14 amino acids. Germline V gene data show CDR1 as GTSNPN and CDR2 as SVGIG (reference sequence). Losses at the gene ends were 4 bases for V and 0 bases for J; bases not matched to a gene: 4. In DNA form, the CDR3 reads TGTGCCTGGACTGGGACAGGGAGCTCCTACGAGCAGTACTTC. It specifies CAWTGTGSSYEQYF.

This chain joins TRBV7-6 and TRBJ1-2, with D unresolved. The length of the CDR3 is 14 residues. Trimming cost V 0 bases and J 0 bases, with 5 bases left between them. Germline V gene data show CDR1 as SGHVS and CDR2 as FNYEAQ. The CDR3 DNA follows: TGTGCCAGCAGCTTAGCAGCCTCTAACTATGGCTACACCTTC. Translated, it gives CASSLAASNYGYTF.

This chain joins TRBV27 and TRBJ1-2; TRBD1 might be the D (5 bases). V lost 6 bases and J lost 6, with 20 bases in between. This CDR3 region has 15 residues. The V gene's germline CDR1 is MNHEY and CDR2 SMNVEV (reference sequence). The CDR3 sequence: CASSFRGRGADGYTF. The CDR3 DNA reads TGTGCCAGCAGCTTCCGCGGGAGGGGCGCGGATGGCTACACCTTC.